The TCR beta chain described here comes from a study of blood T cell repertoires in COVID-19. Overall study: Samples taken during acute and convalescent COVID-19 were collected in the United States, Italy and Spain. T cells, B-cell-depleted T cells, or PBMCs supplied cDNA or gDNA.

In Seattle, patients joined the study during active infection and were tracked longitudinally. Trimming took 5 bases from V and 5 from J, leaving 17 bases between them. CDR3 length: 15 residues. The germline V gene encodes CDR1 KGHDR and CDR2 SFDVKD. Original handling: Estimation of nucleated cell counts was performed using reference gene primer amplification. Profiling relied on immunoSEQ multiplex PCR, and the TCRdb table lists in-frame clones only, not all of them. Clone size and the V and J calls come from that table; the DNA yielded D and trimming. The sample holds approximately 250,000 clones, 70% to 90% seen once.

The sequence was collected from a woman aged 65 to 85 with COVID-19, enrolled during active disease. The sequenced sample consisted of peripheral blood. The chain joins TRBV24-1 to TRBJ2-5; a possible D gene is TRBD2 (7 bases). CDR3 region: CATSGWGGGRETQYF. As DNA, the CDR3 is TGTGCCACCAGTGGGTGGGGAGGGGGACGGGAGACCCAGTACTTC.